The 19 T cell receptor beta chains below all came from one sample that was sequenced in a study of molecular identifiers for immune sequencing clone quantification. TCRdb called the PCR reads again in MiXCR, with one record for every CDR3 protein. The table lists 90,000 or so distinct CDR3 sequences, about 21% of them singletons. The sample was naive CD8+ T cells from blood, with Jurkat cell RNA spiked in. As for subset: FACS-sorted CD8+CD4-CCR7+CD45RA+ naive T cells. The receptors originated from a human donor in good health. Some libraries in this study had Jurkat cell RNA spiked in.

This clonotype was counted between two and nine times. The chain joins TRBV9 to TRBJ1-6; 7 nucleotides match TRBD1. Germline values: CDR1 SGDLS, CDR2 YYNGEE. V lost 0 bases and J lost 8; bases outside the gene matches: 5. The CDR3 extends over 15 amino acids. The CDR3 is CASSVEGQIDSPLHF. The CDR3 DNA is TGTGCCAGCAGCGTAGAGGGACAGATAGATTCACCCCTCCACTTT. The variable domain in full, with the rest retrieved from reference TRBV9 and TRBJ1-6, is DSGVTQTPKHLITATGQRVTLRCSPRSGDLSVYWYQQSLDQGLQFLIQYYNGEERAKGNILERFSAQQFPDLHSELNLSSLELGDSALYFCASSVEGQIDSPLHFGNGTRLTVT.

This clonotype was found a few times. A much larger clone differs from this one at a single base, so this may be a read error. V and J are TRBV12-3 or TRBV12-4 and TRBJ2-6, with D maybe TRBD1 (5 bases). The CDR3 length is 13 residues. This CDR3 is CASGASGANVPTF. The CDR3 nucleotides are TGTGCCAGCGGCGCCTCTGGGGCCAACGTCCCGACTTTC.

This clonotype showed up many times. J is TRBJ2-4 and V is TRBV7-9, with D possibly called TRBD1 or TRBD2 (5 bases each). Germline CDR1 and CDR2: SEHNR and FQNEAQ (reference sequence). Trimming shortened V by 1 base and J by 8 bases, and 18 bases separated the two germline ends. The CDR3 has 16 amino acids. As DNA, the CDR3 is TGTGCCAGCAGCTTAGAATATCAGGGTCCCGGGGACATTCAGTACTTC. Its protein product is CASSLEYQGPGDIQYF.

This clonotype occurred many times. This rearrangement joins TRBV12-3 or TRBV12-4 to TRBJ2-3; TRBD1 matches at 7 bases. V trimming: 5 bases; J trimming: 6 bases; junction bases outside the gene matches: 14. This CDR3 comprises 16 residues. CDR3 sequence reads: CASSTPDRVALDTQYF. DNA for the CDR3: TGTGCCAGCAGTACCCCCGACAGGGTCGCATTGGATACGCAGTATTTT.

This clonotype was seen a single time. This may be a read error: a much more frequent sequence differs by one nucleotide. V usage is TRBV7-9 and J usage is TRBJ1-4; D is unresolved. The germline V gene has CDR1 SEHNR and CDR2 FQNEAQ (reference sequence). The CDR3 runs to 12 residues. The CDR3 region is CASSPYNEELFF. The DNA of the CDR3 is TGTGCCAGCAGCCCATATAATGAAGAACTGTTTTTT. The whole variable domain, filled in from reference TRBV7-9 and TRBJ1-4, reads DTGVSQNPRHKITKRGQNVTFRCDPISEHNRLYWYRQTLGQGPEFLTYFQNEAQLEKSRLLSDRFSAERPKGSFSTLEIQRTEQGDSAMYLCASSPYNEELFFGSGTQLSVL.

This clonotype was seen a few times. This chain connects TRBV4-1 to TRBJ1-4, with D uncertain. Germline assignment: CDR1 MGHRA and CDR2 YSYEKL. V gave up 0 bases and J gave up 8 bases, with 4 bases separating them. This CDR3 comprises 12 residues. CDR3 in DNA: TGCGCCAGCAGCCAAGATGCCGAAAAACTGTTTTTT. Amino acid sequence: CASSQDAEKLFF.

This clonotype appeared many times. The J gene is TRBJ1-4, the V gene TRBV4-1; 8 nucleotides align to TRBD1. CDR1 is MGHRA and CDR2 is YSYEKL in the germline V gene. CDR3 size: 15 residues. V gave up 4 bases and J gave up 8 bases; unmatched junction bases: 9. The CDR3 DNA follows: TGCGCCAGCAGCCCTACGACAGGGGAAGGCGAAAAACTGTTTTTT. Its translation is CASSPTTGEGEKLFF.

This clonotype came up many times. The chain carries TRBV6-2 or TRBV6-3 and TRBJ1-1, with unresolved D. This CDR3 is 11 amino acids long. From germline, CDR1 is MNHEY and CDR2 SVGEGT. Trimming shortened V by 0 bases and J by 5 bases, and 1 base separated the two germline ends. For the CDR3, the DNA is TGTGCCAGCAGTTACTCGACTGAAGCTTTCTTT. Its protein is CASSYSTEAFF.

This clonotype was counted ten times or more. The CDR3 sequence: CSARDDSGATDTQYF. The CDR3 DNA is TGCAGTGCTAGAGATGATAGCGGGGCCACAGATACGCAGTATTTT. V gene TRBV20-1 combines with J gene TRBJ2-3; 8 bases line up with TRBD2. J lost 2 bases, V lost 0 bases, and 4 bases had no gene match. CDR3 length: 15 amino acids. Germline CDR1 and CDR2: DFQATT and SNEGSKA (reference sequence).

Comment on this clonotype: This may come from a read error, since a much larger clone is one base off. The J gene is TRBJ2-1, the V gene TRBV4-1; 7 bases match TRBD2. Germline-derived CDR1 and CDR2 are MGHRA and YSYEKL. The trim removed 4 bases at V and 6 bases at J, leaving 12 bases unmatched. The CDR3 spans 16 residues. CDR3 DNA: TGCGCCAGCAGCCGAGACTGGCGGGAGCTTGTCAATGAGCAGTTCTTC. Translating gives CASSRDWRELVNEQFF.

The table lists this clonotype with many counts. The chain links TRBV2 to TRBJ1-1, with D possibly TRBD1 on 6 matching bases. The CDR3 runs 15 residues. V lost 2 bases and J 4 bases, leaving 14 bases between the germline ends. The germline V gene encodes CDR1 SNHLY and CDR2 FYNNEI. CDR3 DNA: TGTGCCAGCAGTGAATCGCCAGGGGCTGTCACTGAAGCTTTCTTT. Amino acids: CASSESPGAVTEAFF.

The chain has TRBV6-5 and TRBJ1-4; D might be TRBD1 (5 bases). The germline V and J ends were trimmed by 5 bases and 4 bases, with 23 bases remaining between them. This CDR3 comprises 18 residues. Germline assignment: CDR1 MNHEY and CDR2 SVGAGI. The CDR3 spells CASSLRDYHVRSNEKLFF. The DNA of the CDR3 is TGTGCCAGCAGTCTTAGGGACTACCACGTGAGGAGTAATGAAAAACTGTTTTTT.

As regards this clonotype: The junction departs from the called germline gene at one end, perhaps through a read error. The rearrangement links TRBV29-1 to TRBJ2-1; D not resolved. The germline V gene encodes CDR1 SQVTM and CDR2 ANQGSEA. The CDR3 loop spans 13 amino acids. The CDR3 protein is CSVDGDGNNGQFF. In nucleotides, the CDR3 is TGCAGCGTTGATGGCGATGGAAACAATGGGCAGTTCTTC.

A note on this clonotype: A much larger clone lies a single base off, so this may be a read error. The chain employs TRBV7-3 and TRBJ2-1; unclear D gene. Per germline, CDR1 SGHTA and CDR2 FQGTGA. The length of the CDR3 is 15 residues. DNA for the CDR3: TGTGCCAGCAGCTTCGGTATAAACTCCTACAATGGGCAGTTCTTC. Protein: CASSFGINSYNGQFF.

The chain recombines TRBV4-2 with TRBJ2-2; D is ambiguous. V lost 4 bases to trimming and J lost 6 bases, with 18 bases between them. The CDR3 has 16 residues. Looked up from germline, CDR1 is LGHNA and CDR2 is YNFKEQ. For the CDR3, the DNA is TGTGCCAGCAGCCCCCCTTCAGTCGTCTGGTCCGGGGAGCTGTTTTTT. This sequence encodes CASSPPSVVWSGELFF.

This rearrangement joins TRBV5-6 to TRBJ1-1; a weak D match, TRBD1 (5 bases). V dropped 2 bases and J dropped 5 bases, with 13 bases sitting between them. The CDR3 extends over 14 amino acids. The germline V gene has CDR1 SGHDT and CDR2 YYEEEE. For the CDR3, the DNA is TGTGCCAGCAGCTTCCGCAGGGTGGGGACTGAAGCTTTCTTT. Protein sequence: CASSFRRVGTEAFF.

This clonotype has a count of ten or more. The CDR3 DNA reads TGTGCCAGCAGCTTAGATGTTGGGCTCCAGCCCCAGCATTTT. Protein: CASSLDVGLQPQHF. This chain joins TRBV7-9 and TRBJ1-5; D gene uncertain. Germline loops: CDR1 SEHNR, CDR2 FQNEAQ (reference sequence). The length of the CDR3 is 14 residues. The V gene lost 1 base and the J gene lost 7 bases, with 11 bases spanning the gap.

This clonotype was seen ten or more times. The V and J genes are TRBV6-6 and TRBJ1-1; TRBD1 matches at 7 bases. V gave up 4 bases and J gave up 3 bases; unmatched junction bases: 5. The germline V gene has CDR1 MNHNY and CDR2 SVGAGI (reference sequence). CDR3 length equals 14 residues. The chain's CDR3 is CASSSTGFDTEAFF. In nucleotides, the CDR3 is TGTGCCAGCAGTTCGACAGGGTTCGACACTGAAGCTTTCTTT.

The genes are TRBV9 and TRBJ2-3; 9 nucleotides line up with TRBD1. The CDR3 consists of 14 residues. Losses at the gene ends were 6 bases for V and 5 bases for J; bases not matched to a gene: 7. The V gene's germline CDR1 is SGDLS and CDR2 YYNGEE. CDR3 bases: TGTGCCAGCAACACGGGACAGGGTGGAGATACGCAGTATTTT. Translated: CASNTGQGGDTQYF.